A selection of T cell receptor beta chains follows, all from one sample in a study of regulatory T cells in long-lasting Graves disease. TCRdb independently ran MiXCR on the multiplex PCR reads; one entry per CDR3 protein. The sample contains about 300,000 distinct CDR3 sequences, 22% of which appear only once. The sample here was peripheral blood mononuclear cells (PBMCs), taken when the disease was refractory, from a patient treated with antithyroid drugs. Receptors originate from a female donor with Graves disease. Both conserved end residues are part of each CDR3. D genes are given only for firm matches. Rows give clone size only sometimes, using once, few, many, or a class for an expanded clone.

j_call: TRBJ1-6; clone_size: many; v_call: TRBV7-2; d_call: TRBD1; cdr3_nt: TGTGCCAGCAGGGTCGGGACAGGGAATTCACCCCTCCACTTT; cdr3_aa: CASRVGTGNSPLHF
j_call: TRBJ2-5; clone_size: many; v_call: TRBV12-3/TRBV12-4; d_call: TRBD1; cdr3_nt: TGTGCCAGCAGCCGGACAGGATTCCAAGAGACCCAGTACTTC; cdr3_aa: CASSRTGFQETQYF
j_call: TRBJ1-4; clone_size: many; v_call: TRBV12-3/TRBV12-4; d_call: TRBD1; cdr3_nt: TGTGCCAGCAGTCTCTACAGGGGAGTTGGTGAAAAACTGTTTTTT; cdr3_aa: CASSLYRGVGEKLFF
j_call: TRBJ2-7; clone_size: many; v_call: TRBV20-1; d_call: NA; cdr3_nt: TGCAGTGCTAGAGATCTGGGGCAGGCACTCTACGAGCAGTACTTC; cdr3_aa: CSARDLGQALYEQYF
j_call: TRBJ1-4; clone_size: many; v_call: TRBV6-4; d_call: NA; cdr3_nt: TGTGCCAAAGACGCACTATATCGATCGGGTGCAACTAATGAAAAACTGTTTTTT; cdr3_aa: CAKDALYRSGATNEKLFF
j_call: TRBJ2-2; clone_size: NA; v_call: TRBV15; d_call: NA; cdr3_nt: TGTGCCACCAGCCCCCTACCGGGACAAAACACCGGGGAGCTGTTTTTT; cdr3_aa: CATSPLPGQNTGELFF
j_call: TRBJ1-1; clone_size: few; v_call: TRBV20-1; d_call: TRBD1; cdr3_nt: TGCAGTGCTAGAGTTCGTGGACAGGGGGGATCGGACACTGAAGCTTTCTTT; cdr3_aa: CSARVRGQGGSDTEAFF
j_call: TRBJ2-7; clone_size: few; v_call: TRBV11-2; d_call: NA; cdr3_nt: TGTGCCAGCAGACGAGTGCTGGCGGGACCCGCTGACGAGCAGTACTTC; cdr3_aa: CASRRVLAGPADEQYF
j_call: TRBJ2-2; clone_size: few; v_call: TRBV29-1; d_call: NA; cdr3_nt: TGCAGCGTTGAAGATTGGGGTAGCGGGGAGCTGTTTTTT; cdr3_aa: CSVEDWGSGELFF
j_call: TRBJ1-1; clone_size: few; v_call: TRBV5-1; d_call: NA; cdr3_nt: TGCGCCAGCAGCTTCCGGACAGATTTCGCTGAAGCTTTCTTT; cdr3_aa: CASSFRTDFAEAFF
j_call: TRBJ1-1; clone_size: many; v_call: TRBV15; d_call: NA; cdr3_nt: TGTGCCACCAGCAGAGACAGGGCTGCTGAAGCTTTCTTT; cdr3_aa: CATSRDRAAEAFF
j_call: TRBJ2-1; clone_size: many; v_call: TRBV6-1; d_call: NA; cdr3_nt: TGTGCCAGCAGTGAGTCAGGTTACTACAATGAGCAGTTCTTC; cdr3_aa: CASSESGYYNEQFF
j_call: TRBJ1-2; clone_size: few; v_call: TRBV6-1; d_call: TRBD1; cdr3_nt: TGTGCCAGCAGTGTCGGACAGGCTAACTATGGCTACACCTTC; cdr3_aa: CASSVGQANYGYTF
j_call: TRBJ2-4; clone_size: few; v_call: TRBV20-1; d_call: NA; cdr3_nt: TGCAGTGCTAGAGGAGACCTCAAAAACATTCAGTACTTC; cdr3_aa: CSARGDLKNIQYF
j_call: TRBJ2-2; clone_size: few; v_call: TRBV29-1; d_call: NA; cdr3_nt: TGCAGCGTTGAACGGCGGCGCGGGGAGCTGTTTTTT; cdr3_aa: CSVERRRGELFF
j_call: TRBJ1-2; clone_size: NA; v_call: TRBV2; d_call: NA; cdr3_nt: TGTGCCAGCAGTGACAGGAGATTGAACTATGGCTACACCTTC; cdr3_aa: CASSDRRLNYGYTF
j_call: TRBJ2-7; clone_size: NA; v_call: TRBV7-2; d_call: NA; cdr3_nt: TGTGCCAGCAGCTCCAACAGGGTGTCCTACGAGCAGTACTTC; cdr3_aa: CASSSNRVSYEQYF
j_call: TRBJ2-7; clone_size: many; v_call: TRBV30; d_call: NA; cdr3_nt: TGTGCCTGGAGTTCAGGGCTCGCCTACGAGCAGTACTTC; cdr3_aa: CAWSSGLAYEQYF
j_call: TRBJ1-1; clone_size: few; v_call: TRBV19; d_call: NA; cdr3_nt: TGTGCCAGTAACGCGGGCACTGAAGCTTTCTTT; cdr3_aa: CASNAGTEAFF
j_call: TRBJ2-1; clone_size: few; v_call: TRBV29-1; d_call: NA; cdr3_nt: TGCAGCGTTGATTACGATGGCGATGAGCAGTTCTTC; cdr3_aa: CSVDYDGDEQFF
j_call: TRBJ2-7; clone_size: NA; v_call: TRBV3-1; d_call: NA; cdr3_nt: TGTGCCAGCAGCAAGGACGGGGCCTACGAGCAGTACTTC; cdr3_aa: CASSKDGAYEQYF
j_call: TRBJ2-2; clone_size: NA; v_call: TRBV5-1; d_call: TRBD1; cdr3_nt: TGCGCCAGCAGACCCCCCGGGACAGCGTCCAGGGGGGAGCTGTTTTTT; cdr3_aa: CASRPPGTASRGELFF
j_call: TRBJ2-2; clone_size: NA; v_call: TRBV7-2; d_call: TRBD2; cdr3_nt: TGTGCCAGCAGCTTGGGGGGGGGTCCCACCGGGGAGCTGTTTTTT; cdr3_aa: CASSLGGGPTGELFF
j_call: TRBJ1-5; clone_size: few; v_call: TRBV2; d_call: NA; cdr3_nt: TGTGCCAGCAGGGACGGTGGGCCCCAGCATTTT; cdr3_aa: CASRDGGPQHF
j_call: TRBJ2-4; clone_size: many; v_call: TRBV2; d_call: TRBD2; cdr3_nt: TGTGCCAGCAGCGAACCGGGACTAGCGGGAGGACCCGGGCGTCGGCAAAACATTCAGTACTTC; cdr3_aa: CASSEPGLAGGPGRRQNIQYF
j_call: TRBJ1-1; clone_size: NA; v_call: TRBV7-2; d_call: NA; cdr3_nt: TGTGCCAGCAGCTTAGTCAGCTTGGGCACTGAAGCTTTCTTT; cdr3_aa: CASSLVSLGTEAFF
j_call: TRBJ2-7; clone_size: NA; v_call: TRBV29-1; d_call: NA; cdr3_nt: TGCAGCGTTGGAGGGACTCCGAACGGACTCTCCTACGAGCAGTACTTC; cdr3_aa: CSVGGTPNGLSYEQYF
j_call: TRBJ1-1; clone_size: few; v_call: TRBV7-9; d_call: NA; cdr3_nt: TGTGCCAGCAGCTTAGGGGGAGGGCCGGGCACTGAAGCTTTCTTT; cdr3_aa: CASSLGGGPGTEAFF
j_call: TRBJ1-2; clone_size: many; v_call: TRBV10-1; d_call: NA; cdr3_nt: TGCGCCAGCAAGCGCTTCAAGGGAGCGCATGGCTACACCTTC; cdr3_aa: CASKRFKGAHGYTF
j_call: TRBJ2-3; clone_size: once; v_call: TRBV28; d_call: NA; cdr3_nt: TGTGCCAGCAGTTTCAAAGCTAGCACAGATACGCAGTATTTT; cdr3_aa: CASSFKASTDTQYF
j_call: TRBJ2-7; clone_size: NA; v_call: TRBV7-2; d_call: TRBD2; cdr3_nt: TGTGCCAGCAGACCGTCGGGGGGGAGCTACGAGCAGTACTTC; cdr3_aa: CASRPSGGSYEQYF
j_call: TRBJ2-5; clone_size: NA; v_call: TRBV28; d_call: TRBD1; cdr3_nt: TGTGCCAGCAGTTTCAACCCAGCGGGGACAGGGACGCGGGAGACCCAGTACTTC; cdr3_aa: CASSFNPAGTGTRETQYF
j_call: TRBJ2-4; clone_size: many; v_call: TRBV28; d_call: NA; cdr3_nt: TGTGCCAGCAGTCTAGGGTTTGGGGACAAAAACATTCAGTACTTC; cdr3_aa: CASSLGFGDKNIQYF
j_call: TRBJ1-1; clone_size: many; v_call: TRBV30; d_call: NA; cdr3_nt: TGTGCCTGGAGTGTATTGGAGCTAATGAACACTGAAGCTTTCTTT; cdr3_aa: CAWSVLELMNTEAFF
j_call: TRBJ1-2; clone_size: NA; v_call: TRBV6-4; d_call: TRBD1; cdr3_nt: TGTGCCAGCAGTGACACGCCTGGGACAGTCTATGGCTACACCTTC; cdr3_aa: CASSDTPGTVYGYTF